This T cell receptor beta chain was recorded in a study of T cell responses to AZD1222 COVID-19 vaccine. Study-level points and caveats: Spike-specific TCR breadth and depth both grew after two AZD1222 doses. Repertoire sampling happened only post peak T cell response. The study found vaccine-associated CD4 TCRs spanning spike, dominant at 160-218 and 743-854.

TCRdb's table, derived via immunoSEQ multiplex PCR, lists solely in-frame clones and lacks some. The sample consists of 130,000 or so clones, over 90% of them appearing once. About this clone itself: Its specificity is not known.

The CDR3 consists of 13 residues. V was trimmed by 7 bases and J by 8 bases, leaving 17 bases between them. The sample consisted of peripheral blood, taken on day 0 of AZD1222 vaccination. The sequence was collected from an adult in good health. The gene calls are TRBV12-3 or TRBV12-4 and TRBJ1-1, with D hard to call. The CDR3 nucleotides read TGTGCCAGCAATTCCAAGTGGCGGATCGAAGCTTTCTTT. It encodes CASNSKWRIEAFF.